The 10 T cell receptor beta chains below were found in one sample sequenced in a study of spatial heterogeneity in lung cancer. Time point meaning: sample taken at primary tumor resection. TCRdb called the 5' RACE reads again in MiXCR, with one record for every CDR3 protein. Among more than 900 distinct CDR3 sequences, about 12% were seen once, and the ten largest hold over 9.5%. The sample was normal lung tissue next to the tumor, taken at surgery. The receptors derive from a female donor with early-stage non-small cell lung cancer.

By share of the sample, this clonotype is large (0.1 to 1%). A library made for alpha chains picked up this beta chain off target, so its size means little. The chain carries TRBV5-1 and TRBJ2-5; no clear D. Germline CDR1 and CDR2: SGHRS and YFSETQ. Trimming cost V 0 bases and J 1 base, with 10 bases left between them. The CDR3 totals 15 residues. CDR3 amino acids: CASSLAAELQETQYF. Written as DNA, the CDR3 is TGCGCCAGCAGCTTGGCGGCAGAGCTCCAAGAGACCCAGTACTTC.

This clonotype was recorded a few times. For a library built for alpha chains, this beta chain is a stray read; little rests on its size. The chain uses TRBV7-2 and TRBJ2-1; no clear D. CDR1 is SGHTA, CDR2 FQGNSA, per germline. The ends were cut back, 2 bases at V and 0 bases at J, with 8 bases in the middle. This CDR3 is built from 15 residues. The CDR3 DNA reads TGTGCCAGCAGCTTAACCCGAAGCTCCTACAATGAGCAGTTCTTC. It specifies CASSLTRSSYNEQFF.

By proportion, this clonotype is medium-sized. This beta chain is off target for a library built for alpha chains, so its abundance means little. The chain combines TRBV7-9 with TRBJ2-2, with TRBD2 identical over 9 bases. CDR3 length: 14 amino acids. CDR1 is SEHNR and CDR2 is FQNEAQ in the germline V gene (reference sequence). V trimming: 4 bases; J trimming: 10 bases; junction bases outside the gene matches: 7. CDR3 coding DNA: TGTGCCAGCAGCTCACCGGGGGGACTAGCGGAGCTGTTTTTT. Residues: CASSSPGGLAELFF.

Concerning this clonotype itself: This beta chain is off target for a library built for alpha chains, so its abundance means little. The J gene is TRBJ2-3, the V gene TRBV10-3; 9 bases are shared with TRBD2. The CDR3 is 15 residues long. V lost 6 bases to trimming and J lost 4 bases; unmatched junction nucleotides: 8. Per the germline V gene, CDR1 is ENHRY and CDR2 is SYGVKD. CDR3 bases: TGTGCCATCAGCGTAGCGGGAGTCTTTGCAGATACGCAGTATTTT. It encodes CAISVAGVFADTQYF.

Sample share makes this clonotype medium-sized. This beta chain is an off-target read within a library intended for alpha chains, so its frequency means little. The gene calls are TRBV6-6 and TRBJ2-7, with 8 bases fitting TRBD2. Looked up from germline, CDR1 is MNHNY and CDR2 is SVGAGI (reference sequence). The CDR3 extends over 15 amino acids. V dropped 6 bases and J dropped 1; count of bases not matched to a gene: 8. CDR3 nucleotides: TGTGCCAGCAGCGGGGGGGGCCGAAAATCCTACGAGCAGTACTTC. Its protein product is CASSGGGRKSYEQYF.

This clonotype was seen more than once but under ten times. This beta chain appears as a stray read in a library generated for alpha chains; its size is not informative. The chain joins TRBV7-2 to TRBJ2-2; 10 positions match TRBD1. The CDR3 has 18 residues. V lost 5 bases, J lost 2 bases, and 11 bases stayed unmatched. Germline V gives CDR1 SGHTA, CDR2 FQGNSA. This CDR3 reads CASSPRRQGAFNTGELFF. CDR3 in DNA: TGTGCCAGCAGCCCCAGGAGACAGGGGGCTTTTAACACCGGGGAGCTGTTTTTT.

This clonotype is labeled as medium-sized. For a library built for alpha chains, this beta chain is a stray read; little rests on its size. V is TRBV7-6 and J is TRBJ2-2, with TRBD2 as a possible D gene (6 bases). Germline CDR1 is SGHVS and CDR2 is FNYEAQ. The CDR3 has 19 amino acids. The V end lost 0 bases, the J end lost 1 base, and 18 bases lay between the germline ends. The CDR3 region is CASSLAIYLAGQNTGELFF. The CDR3 DNA sequence: TGTGCCAGCAGCTTAGCGATCTATTTGGCGGGGCAGAACACCGGGGAGCTGTTTTTT.

In this sample, this clonotype is large (0.1 to 1%). This beta chain turned up in a library designed for alpha chains; as an off-target read, its abundance says little. Written as DNA, the CDR3 is TGTGCCAGCATGAGGAATACCGACAAGTCGGCTCAGTACTTC. It translates to CASMRNTDKSAQYF. The gene calls are TRBV12-3 or TRBV12-4 and TRBJ2-5; no clear D. Between the trimmed V and J ends, which lost 7 bases and 11 bases, there was a span of 23 bases. The CDR3 has 14 residues.

Comments on this clonotype: This beta chain came through as a stray read in a library set up for alpha chains, and its size says little. V gene TRBV12-3 or TRBV12-4 combines with J gene TRBJ2-7; 7 bases fit TRBD1. This CDR3 is 14 amino acids long. Trimming took 6 bases from V and 2 from J; bases not matched to a gene: 7. This CDR3 reads CASRPTGPTYEQYF. CDR3 nucleotide sequence: TGTGCCAGCAGGCCGACAGGGCCCACCTACGAGCAGTACTTC.

As for this clonotype: This beta chain is an off-target read within a library intended for alpha chains, so its frequency means little. DNA for the CDR3: TGTGCCAGCAGTGCAAAAAACAGGGGACCGGGACTAGGTCAGTTCTTC. Amino acids: CASSAKNRGPGLGQFF. The V and J genes are TRBV6-1 and TRBJ2-1, with a weak D call TRBD2 (8 bases). Germline V gene sequence: CDR1 MNHNS, CDR2 SASEGT. This CDR3 has 16 amino acids. V was trimmed by 4 bases and J by 13 bases, leaving 26 bases between them.